This T cell receptor beta chain was sequenced in a study of cytomegalovirus exposure and HLA in healthy donors. About the study: From donors who were HLA-typed, an early data release held 81 million or so unique TCRs.

Germline V CDR1 and CDR2: LNHDA, SQIVND (reference sequence). This CDR3 comprises 15 residues. J lost 0 bases, V lost 5 bases, and 5 bases had no gene match. General study results and limits: It was around 160 TCR beta chains that were listed as cytomegalovirus-associated. Most TCR beta V segments were productive about 87% or about 30% of the time in an earlier analysis. Researchers left out some V segments, among them TRBV6-2 and TRBV6-3, as indistinguishable.

With regard to this clone: Antigen: not known.

60 Vbeta and 13 Jbeta primers were used in PCR. The repertoire was sequenced with immunoSEQ multiplex PCR; TCRdb's copy has only in-frame clones and lacks some. The table has roughly 30,000 clones, just under 90% seen once. The chain combines TRBV19 with TRBJ2-7; TRBD1 matches 9 bases. The sequenced sample was PBMCs. The TCR originated in a boy aged 5 to 17 in good health and CMV-seronegative. DNA for the CDR3: TGTGCCAGTAGTTGGGGACAGGGATTCTCCTACGAGCAGTACTTC. This encodes CASSWGQGFSYEQYF.